The T cell receptor beta chain described here comes from a study of CD8+ T cells in alopecia areata. Study-wide background: A regimen of oral tofacitinib, 5 to 10 mg twice daily, was given to treated patients.

Extraction of RNA preceded its reverse transcription into cDNA, which served as the sequencing template. Clones were sequenced by immunoSEQ multiplex PCR, and TCRdb holds only the in-frame ones, with some missing. The sample carries roughly 130,000 clones, over 50% recorded once. Per germline, CDR1 SGHRS and CDR2 YFSETQ. Trimming at V came to 0 bases and at J to 1 base, leaving 3 bases not matched to a gene. The CDR3 sequence is 15 residues long. General study points: Scalp specimens additionally yield sequences from normal skin's resident alphabeta T cells.

About this clone: Its antigen is undetermined.

Sequences were derived from CD4+ T cells sorted from blood, sampled at week 0. This chain links TRBV5-1 with TRBJ1-1; 7 bases are a match to TRBD1. The source is a human donor with alopecia areata. CDR3 residues: CASSLETGANTEAFF. The CDR3 DNA follows: TGCGCCAGCAGCTTGGAAACAGGGGCGAACACTGAAGCTTTCTTT. The full variable domain, with the rest looked up from reference TRBV5-1 and TRBJ1-1, is KAGVTQTPRYLIKTRGQQVTLSCSPISGHRSVSWYQQTPGQGLQFLFEYFSETQRNKGNFPGRFSGRQFSNSRSEMNVSTLELGDSALYLCASSLETGANTEAFFGQGTRLTVV.